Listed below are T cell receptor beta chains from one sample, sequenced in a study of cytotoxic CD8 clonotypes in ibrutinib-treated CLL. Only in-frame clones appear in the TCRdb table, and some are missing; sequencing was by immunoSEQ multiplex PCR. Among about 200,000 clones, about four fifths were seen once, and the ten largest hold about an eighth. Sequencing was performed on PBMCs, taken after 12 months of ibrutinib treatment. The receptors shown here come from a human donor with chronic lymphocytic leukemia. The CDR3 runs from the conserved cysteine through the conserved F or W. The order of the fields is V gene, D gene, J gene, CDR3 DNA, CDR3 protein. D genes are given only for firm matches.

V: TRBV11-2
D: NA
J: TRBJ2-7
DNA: TGTGCCAGCAGCTTAGAGGCCCCAGACGAGCAGTACTTC
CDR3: CASSLEAPDEQYF

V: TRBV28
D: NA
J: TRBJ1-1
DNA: TGTGCCAGCCGAAGCGGGCAGTTGAACACTGAAGCTTTCTTT
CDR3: CASRSGQLNTEAFF

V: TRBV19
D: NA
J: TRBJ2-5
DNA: TGTGCCAGTAGTATAGGTGGAAGGACAGAAGAGACCCAGTACTTC
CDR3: CASSIGGRTEETQYF

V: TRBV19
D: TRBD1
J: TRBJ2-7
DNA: TGTGCCAGTAGTAGGGACAGCCGCTCCTACGAGCAGTACTTC
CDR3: CASSRDSRSYEQYF

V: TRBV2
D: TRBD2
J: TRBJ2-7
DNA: TGTGCCAGCAGTGAAGACCTAGCGGAGATCTACGAGCAGTACTTC
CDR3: CASSEDLAEIYEQYF

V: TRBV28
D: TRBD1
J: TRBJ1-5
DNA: TGTGCCAGCAGTTTGGGACAGGGTCGACAGCCCCAGCATTTT
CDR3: CASSLGQGRQPQHF

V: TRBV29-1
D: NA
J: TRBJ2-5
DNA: TGCAGCGTGCGTGGAGGGGTAGGAGAGACCCAGTACTTC
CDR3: CSVRGGVGETQYF

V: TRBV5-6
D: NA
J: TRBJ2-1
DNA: TGTGCCAGCAGCTTTCTCTATGAGCAGTTCTTC
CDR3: CASSFLYEQFF

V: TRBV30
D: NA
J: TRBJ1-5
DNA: TGTGCCTGGAGCCCGCAGGGTGGTAATCAGCCCCAGCATTTT
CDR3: CAWSPQGGNQPQHF

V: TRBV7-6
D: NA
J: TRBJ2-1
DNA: TGTGCCAGCAGCTCCCGTAGTGGGTTGGATGAGCAGTTCTTC
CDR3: CASSSRSGLDEQFF

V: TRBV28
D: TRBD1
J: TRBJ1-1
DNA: TGTGCCAGCAGTCCCAGGGGGACCATGAACACTGAAGCTTTCTTT
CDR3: CASSPRGTMNTEAFF

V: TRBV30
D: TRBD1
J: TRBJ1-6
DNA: TGTGCCTGGGGGACAGGCGCCTTCTATAATTCACCCCTCCACTTT
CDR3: CAWGTGAFYNSPLHF